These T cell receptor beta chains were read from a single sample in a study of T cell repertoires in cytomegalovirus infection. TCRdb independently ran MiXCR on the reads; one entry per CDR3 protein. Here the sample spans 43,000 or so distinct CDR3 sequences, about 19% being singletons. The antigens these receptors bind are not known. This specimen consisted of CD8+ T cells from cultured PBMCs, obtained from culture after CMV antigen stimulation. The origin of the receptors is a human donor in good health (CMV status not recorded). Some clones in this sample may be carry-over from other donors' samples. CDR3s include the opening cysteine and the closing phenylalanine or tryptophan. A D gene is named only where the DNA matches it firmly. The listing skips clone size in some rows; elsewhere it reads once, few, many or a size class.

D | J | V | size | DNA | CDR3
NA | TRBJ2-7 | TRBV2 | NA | TGTGTCAGCAGCGCAGTGGGACCCAGGTACGAGCAGTACTTC | CVSSAVGPRYEQYF
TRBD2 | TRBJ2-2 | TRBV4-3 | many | TGCGCCAGCAGCCAAGAGATGATCGGGACTAGCGGCCCCGGGGAGCTGTTTTTT | CASSQEMIGTSGPGELFF
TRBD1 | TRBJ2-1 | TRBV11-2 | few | TGTGCCAGCAGCTTGGACAGGGAGGATGAGCAGTTCTTC | CASSLDREDEQFF
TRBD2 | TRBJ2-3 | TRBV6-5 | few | TGTGCCAGCAGTTACCGAGTACCGGGACTAGCGGGGGGAAAGGTCAGCACAGATACGCAGTATTTT | CASSYRVPGLAGGKVSTDTQYF
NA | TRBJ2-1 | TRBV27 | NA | TGTGCCAGCAGTTTTTCCGGCGACTACAATGAGCAGTTCTTC | CASSFSGDYNEQFF
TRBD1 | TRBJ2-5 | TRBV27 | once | TGTGCCAGCAGTTCGTGGACAGGGAAAGGAGAGACCCAGTACTTC | CASSSWTGKGETQYF
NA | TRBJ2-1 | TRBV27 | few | TGTGCCAGCAGTTTAGGAGGGGTCTACAATGAGCAGTTCTTC | CASSLGGVYNEQFF
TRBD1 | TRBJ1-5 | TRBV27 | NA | TGTGCCAGCAGTCCCCGGACAGGGAGCAATCAGCCCCAGCATTTT | CASSPRTGSNQPQHF
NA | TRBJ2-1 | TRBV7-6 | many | TGTGCCAGCAGCCCCGACAGGGAGGGCAATGAGCAGTTCTTC | CASSPDREGNEQFF
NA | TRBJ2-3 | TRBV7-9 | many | TGTGCCAGCAGCGCCGGCCAGCCCGATACGCAGTATTTT | CASSAGQPDTQYF
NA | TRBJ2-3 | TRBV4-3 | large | TGCGCCAGCAGCCAGGACACCGTGGCAGATACGCAGTATTTT | CASSQDTVADTQYF
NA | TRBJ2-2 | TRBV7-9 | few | TGTGCCAGCAGCGCAGAGACTTCCGGCGTGGGGGAGCTGTTTTTT | CASSAETSGVGELFF
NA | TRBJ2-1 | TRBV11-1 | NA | TGTGCCAGCAGCCCCCCGGTCAATGAGCAGTTCTTC | CASSPPVNEQFF
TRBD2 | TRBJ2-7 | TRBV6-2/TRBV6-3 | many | TGTGCCAGCATCCCTTCCGGGGGGACTTCCACCTACGAGCAGTACTTC | CASIPSGGTSTYEQYF
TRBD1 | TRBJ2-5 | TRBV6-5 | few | TGTGCCAGCAGCTATCAGGGGGCGAGGGAGACCCAGTACTTC | CASSYQGARETQYF
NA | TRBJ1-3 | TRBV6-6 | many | TGTGCCAGCAGTTACTCTGGGAGCGGAAACACCATATATTTT | CASSYSGSGNTIYF
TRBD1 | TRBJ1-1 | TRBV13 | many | TGTGCCAGCAGCTGGGGACAGGTGGACACTGAAGCTTTCTTT | CASSWGQVDTEAFF
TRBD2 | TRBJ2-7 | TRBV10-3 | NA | TGTGCCATCAGTGGGGTAGCGGGGGGGCCCGACTACGAGCAGTACTTC | CAISGVAGGPDYEQYF
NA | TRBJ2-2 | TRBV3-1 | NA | TGTGCCAGCAGCCAAGGGTCGGACACCGGGGAGCTGTTTTTT | CASSQGSDTGELFF
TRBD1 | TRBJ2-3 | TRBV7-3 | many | TGTGCCAGCAGCCCCCTACGGGACAGGGACCTCCCAGATACGCAGTATTTT | CASSPLRDRDLPDTQYF
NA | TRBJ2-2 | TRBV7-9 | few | TGTGCCAGCACCCGGAGGGGGCATAACACCGGGGAGCTGTTTTTT | CASTRRGHNTGELFF
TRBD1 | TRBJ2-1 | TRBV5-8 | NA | TGTACCAGCAGCTTTATGGGACAGGGACTGAATGAGCAGTTCTTC | CTSSFMGQGLNEQFF
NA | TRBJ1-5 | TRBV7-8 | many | TGTGCCAGCAGCTCGTGGTTGGGGGAGGGTCAGCCCCAGCATTTT | CASSSWLGEGQPQHF
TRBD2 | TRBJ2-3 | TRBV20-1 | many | TGCAGTCGTCATAGCGGGAGGTTAACAGATACGCAGTATTTT | CSRHSGRLTDTQYF
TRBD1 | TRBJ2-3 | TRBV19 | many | TGTGCCAGTAGTATGGGACAGGGGCCAGATACGCAGTATTTT | CASSMGQGPDTQYF
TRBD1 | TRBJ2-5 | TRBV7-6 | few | TGTGCCAGCAGCTTGACAGGGGGCCTGGAGACCCAGTACTTC | CASSLTGGLETQYF
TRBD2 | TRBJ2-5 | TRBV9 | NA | TGTGCCAGCAGCGTAGAAGCGGGGGGCCCCAAAGAGACCCAGTACTTC | CASSVEAGGPKETQYF
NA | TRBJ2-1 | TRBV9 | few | TGTGCCAGCAGCGGGGGACTGGGGAACGAGCAGTTCTTC | CASSGGLGNEQFF